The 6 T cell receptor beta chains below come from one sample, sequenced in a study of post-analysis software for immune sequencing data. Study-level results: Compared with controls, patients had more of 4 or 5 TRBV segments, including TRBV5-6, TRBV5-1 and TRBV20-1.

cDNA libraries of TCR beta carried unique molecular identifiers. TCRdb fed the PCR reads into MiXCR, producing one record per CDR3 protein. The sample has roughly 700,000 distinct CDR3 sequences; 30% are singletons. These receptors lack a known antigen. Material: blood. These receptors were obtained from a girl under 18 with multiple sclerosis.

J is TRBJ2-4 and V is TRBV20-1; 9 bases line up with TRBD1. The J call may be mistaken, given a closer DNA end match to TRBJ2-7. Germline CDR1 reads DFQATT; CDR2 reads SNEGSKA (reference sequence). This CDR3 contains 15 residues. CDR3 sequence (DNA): TGCAGTGCTAGAGATGCGGGACAGGGCTCCTACGAGCAGTACTTC. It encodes CSARDAGQGSYEQYF.

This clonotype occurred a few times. The CDR3 region is CASSLTGGKDTQYF. DNA for the CDR3: TGTGCCAGCAGCTTAACAGGGGGTAAAGATACGCAGTATTTT. J is TRBJ2-3 and V is TRBV7-6; 8 bases map to TRBD1. Germline values: CDR1 SGHVS, CDR2 FNYEAQ. The CDR3 runs 14 residues. V was pared by 2 bases and J by 5 bases, with 3 bases of the junction left unmatched.

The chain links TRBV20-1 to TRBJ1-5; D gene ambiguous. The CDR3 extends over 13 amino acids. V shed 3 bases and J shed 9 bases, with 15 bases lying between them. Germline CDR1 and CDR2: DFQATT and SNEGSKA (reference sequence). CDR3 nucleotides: TGCAGTGCTAGTTTGGCCGCCCCCGGGCCCCAGCATTTT. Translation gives CSASLAAPGPQHF.

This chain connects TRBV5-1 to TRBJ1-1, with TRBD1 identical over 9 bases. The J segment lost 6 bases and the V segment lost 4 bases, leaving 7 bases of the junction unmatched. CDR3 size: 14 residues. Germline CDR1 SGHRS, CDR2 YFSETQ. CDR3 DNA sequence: TGCGCCAGCAGCCGGGACAGGGCGTACGCTGAAGCTTTCTTT. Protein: CASSRDRAYAEAFF.

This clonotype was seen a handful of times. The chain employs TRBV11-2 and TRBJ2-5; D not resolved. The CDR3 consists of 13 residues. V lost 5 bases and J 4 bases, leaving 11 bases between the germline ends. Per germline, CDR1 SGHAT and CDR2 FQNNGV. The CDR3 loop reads CASSPRTLETQYF. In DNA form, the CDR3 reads TGTGCCAGCAGCCCCAGGACGTTAGAGACCCAGTACTTC.

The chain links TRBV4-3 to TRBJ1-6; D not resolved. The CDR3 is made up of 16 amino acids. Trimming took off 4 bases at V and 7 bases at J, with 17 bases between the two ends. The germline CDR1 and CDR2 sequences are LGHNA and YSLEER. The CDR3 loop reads CASSPFRVLSNSPLHF. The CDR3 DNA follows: TGCGCCAGCAGCCCGTTCCGGGTCCTCTCCAATTCACCCCTCCACTTT.